Sequencing of this T cell receptor (beta chain) was carried out in a study of shared clonotypes between healthy human individuals. Study-wide results and limits: The generation probabilities recorded for non-shared clonotypes fell below those of clonotypes shared by all four donors.

The data were produced by immunoSEQ multiplex PCR, yet TCRdb's version contains in-frame clones alone and is incomplete. The table includes over a million clones, approximately 70% detected once. Germline CDR1 and CDR2: GTSNPN and SVGIG (reference sequence). V gave up 5 bases and J gave up 7 bases; unmatched junction bases: 8. This CDR3 has 13 amino acids. For this clone: The antigen is not known.

Sequencing was done on a sample of memory CD4+ T cells sorted from blood. Sample subset: CD45RA-negative fraction. The chain uses TRBV30 and TRBJ2-1; 7 positions agree with TRBD2. This receptor was obtained from a young man in good health. The CDR3 reads CAWSPLAANEQFF. The CDR3 region has the DNA TGTGCCTGGTCCCCTCTAGCGGCGAATGAGCAGTTCTTC.